This T cell receptor beta chain was obtained from a study of a mutant IDH1 vaccine in newly diagnosed glioma. Study-level findings and limits: Top-clonotype changes in peripheral T cells seemed unrelated to pseudoprogression.

Profiled with immunoSEQ multiplex PCR; TCRdb holds only in-frame clones, not every one. The sample gives tens of thousands of clones, roughly 82% of which show up once; approximately 3.3% is in the top ten. Time point denoted: week 5, during vaccination. Every vaccination contained 300 ug of the mutant IDH1 20-mer peptide and was paired with topical imiquimod. Comments on this clone: As yet, its antigen is unknown.

CDR1 is SGDLS, CDR2 YYNGEE, per germline. V lost 0 bases and J lost 1, with 6 bases in between. The CDR3 totals 14 residues. This specimen consisted of PBMCs, obtained from a glioma patient whose treatment included an IDH1 peptide vaccine. This clonotype was obtained from a woman under 30 with glioma. Some clones in this sample may be carry-over from other donors' samples. The chain recombines TRBV9 with TRBJ2-3; D is ambiguous. This CDR3 is CASSVVGGTDTQYF. The CDR3, as DNA: TGTGCCAGCAGCGTAGTTGGTGGCACAGATACGCAGTATTTT. Drawing the rest from reference TRBV9 and TRBJ2-3, the complete variable domain is DSGVTQTPKHLITATGQRVTLRCSPRSGDLSVYWYQQSLDQGLQFLIQYYNGEERAKGNILERFSAQQFPDLHSELNLSSLELGDSALYFCASSVVGGTDTQYFGPGTRLTVL.